This T cell receptor (beta chain) was profiled in a study of a mutant IDH1 vaccine in newly diagnosed glioma (dated by TCRdb to the early 2020s). As for the study more broadly: Patients were given eight vaccinations, in weeks 1, 3, 5, 7, 11, 15, 19 and 23, which matched visits V03 through V10. The 32 treated patients were about 60% male and about 38% female, with a mean age of around 40 years. Vaccination began 4-6 weeks after radiotherapy alone, or alongside temozolomide cycles in the chemotherapy-containing groups. Longitudinal TCRB deep sequencing was done for 25 treated patients, wherever samples were available for exploratory analyses. Six visits were used for peripheral blood collection: V03 (baseline), V05, V07, V10, V12 and V13. Before enrollment, patients had received standard therapy of radiotherapy alone, temozolomide alone, or radiochemotherapy with temozolomide; most received the combination.

Library method: the immunoSEQ multiplex PCR assay. Rearranged TCR beta chain sequences were amplified with the hsTCRB Kit following the manufacturer's protocol. Sequencing of TCRB libraries was carried out on an Illumina MiSeq. The original methods were these. The proprietary platform of the kit vendor was used for demultiplexing, trimming and gene mapping. Here the immuneACCESS table is served through TCRdb, limited to in-frame sequences with V and J called. Missing clones are a known gap in these copies; in checked studies unresolved V genes cover under half, and the rest lacks a known reason. The V and J calls and clone size were taken over from that table, and D and trimming were inferred from the DNA. For this sample there are around 49,000 clones; about 77% appear just once. The ten largest clonotypes hold around 5.2% of the sample. The table lists this clone with a count of one. Its antigen is not yet known. No much larger clone is present one base from it, and per-base qualities are unavailable.

Results the study describes overall, beyond this receptor: Pseudoprogression appeared unrelated to alterations in the top peripheral T cell clonotypes detected by TCRB sequencing. Availability determined which PBMC samples were chosen for TCRB deep sequencing. Across multiple MHC alleles, vaccine-induced immune responses were seen in around 94% of patients. It was noted by the authors that analyses of patient blood samples could not be reproduced owing to sample limitations.

Interpreted using the paper, the time point label stands for: week 5, during vaccination. A 20-mer mutant IDH1 peptide at 300 micrograms in Montanide made up each vaccine dose, which was injected subcutaneously together with topical imiquimod. Newly diagnosed WHO grade 3 or 4 IDH1-mutant astrocytomas showing loss of nuclear ATRX were present in the donors. The samples were drawn from NOA16, a multicentre, single-arm, open-label phase I trial in Germany that tested a mutant IDH1 peptide vaccine in humans for the first time. Genomic DNA for TCRB sequencing was extracted from EDTA blood using the DNeasy Blood and Tissue Kit. Sequences MNHEY (CDR1) and SMNVEV (CDR2) are obtained from the germline V gene (reference sequence). CDR3 length: 15 amino acids, cysteine to phenylalanine. Only the CDR3 DNA stays, 45 bases, in frame from base 1. The germline ends are 14 bases apart after V is trimmed by 5 bases and J by 1 base.

The source material was PBMCs, sampled from a glioma patient whose treatment included an IDH1 peptide vaccine. This clonotype originated in a man aged 50-59 years with glioma. The V and J genes are TRBV27 and TRBJ1-1, with no confidently assigned D gene. The sequenced DNA: TGTGCCAGCAGTCTTAGCCCTGGCGGGAACACTGAAGCTTTCTTT. This codes for CASSLSPGGNTEAFF.